The 29 T cell receptor beta chains given below trace back to one sample, sequenced in a study of T cells in Graves' hyperthyroidism and ophthalmopathy. What was amplified from RNA transcripts were TCR beta CDR3 regions. Initially, a first-round RT-PCR of the TCR CDR3 employed the HTBI primer set. TCRdb ran MiXCR on the multiplex PCR reads and lists one entry per CDR3 protein. Of roughly 840,000 distinct CDR3 sequences detected, around 39% appear once; the ten largest clones hold around 9.3%. Sequencing was done on a sample of blood. These receptors came from a man between 18 and 35 years old with Graves' hyperthyroidism.

In its sample, this clonotype was seen many times. The chain uses TRBV5-5 and TRBJ1-5; the D is unclear. This CDR3 region has 14 residues. The V gene lost 3 bases and the J gene lost 0 bases, with 7 bases spanning the gap. Germline V lookup: CDR1 SGHKS, CDR2 YYEKEE (reference sequence). CDR3 residues: CASSSANSNQPQHF. CDR3 coding DNA: TGTGCCAGCAGCTCGGCTAATAGCAATCAGCCCCAGCATTTT.

The genes are TRBV5-1 and TRBJ1-1; TRBD1 matches 7 bases. The trim removed 4 bases at V and 6 bases at J, leaving 15 bases unmatched. From germline, CDR1 is SGHRS and CDR2 YFSETQ. This CDR3 is 16 amino acids long. CDR3 DNA: TGCGCCAGCAGCCCCGGGACAGAAGTCCCCCTGGCTGAAGCTTTCTTT. As protein: CASSPGTEVPLAEAFF.

Points on this clonotype: The junction differs from germline at one of its ends, possibly a read error. This chain links TRBV10-3 with TRBJ1-2; D is perhaps TRBD1 (6 bases). The germline V gene has CDR1 ENHRY and CDR2 SYGVKD. The CDR3 loop spans 16 amino acids. The CDR3 DNA reads TGTGCCAGCAGTGACTTACAGGGCCCGAACCACTATGGCTACACCTTC. Its translation: CASSDLQGPNHYGYTF.

The chain couples TRBV20-1 to TRBJ2-7; 8 positions match TRBD2. The CDR3 spans 14 residues. Germline V gene lookup returns CDR1 DFQATT and CDR2 SNEGSKA (reference sequence). J was trimmed by 4 bases and V by 5 bases; bases with no gene match: 10. The CDR3 sequence is CSALGGLANYEQYF. CDR3 nucleotide sequence: TGCAGTGCTTTGGGCGGACTAGCAAATTACGAGCAGTACTTC.

This chain connects TRBV9 to TRBJ1-1, with TRBD1 matching 8 bases. CDR3 length: 15 residues. Germline V CDR1 and CDR2: SGDLS, YYNGEE. The J segment lost 8 bases and the V segment lost 4 bases, leaving 13 bases of the junction unmatched. CDR3 bases: TGTGCCAGCAGCCGCGGGACAGGTTATCAATCCGAAGCTTTCTTT. Its protein product is CASSRGTGYQSEAFF.

This clonotype has ten or more counts. The chain has TRBV2 and TRBJ1-2; D may be TRBD1 (6 bases). Germline values: CDR1 SNHLY, CDR2 FYNNEI. V gave up 3 bases and J gave up 8 bases, with 13 bases separating them. The length of the CDR3 is 13 residues. The CDR3: CASSDRGNRGYTF. The CDR3 DNA is TGTGCCAGCAGTGACAGGGGAAATCGCGGCTACACCTTC.

In this sample, this clonotype turned up once. This rearrangement joins TRBV10-3 to TRBJ1-6; D may be TRBD1 (5 bases). The CDR3 spans 14 residues. Deletions cut 6 bases from V and 8 bases from J, with 14 bases between. The germline gives CDR1 ENHRY, CDR2 SYGVKD. The CDR3 reads CAIRNSRADSPLHF. The CDR3 DNA reads TGTGCCATCAGGAATAGCAGGGCGGATTCACCCCTCCACTTT.

In this sample, this clonotype turned up many times. V is TRBV14 and J is TRBJ2-5; no definite D call. Germline lookup yields CDR1 SGHDN and CDR2 FVKESK. V was trimmed by 3 bases and J by 1 base, leaving 3 bases between them. The CDR3 runs to 12 residues. The chain's CDR3 is CASSHSQETQYF. DNA for the CDR3: TGTGCCAGCAGCCATTCCCAAGAGACCCAGTACTTC.

This sequence joins TRBV25-1 and TRBJ2-5, with 12 positions matching TRBD1. From germline, CDR1 is MGHDK and CDR2 SYGVNS. The ends lost 6 bases at V and 2 bases at J; junction bases unmatched: 7. This CDR3 comprises 16 residues. DNA of the CDR3: TGTGCCAGCAGCCACGGGACAGGGGGCTTGCAAGAGACCCAGTACTTC. It codes for CASSHGTGGLQETQYF. The variable domain in full, with the rest retrieved from reference TRBV25-1 and TRBJ2-5, is EADIYQTPRYLVIGTGKKITLECSQTMGHDKMYWYQQDPGMELHLIHYSYGVNSTEKGDLSSESTVSRIRTEHFPLTLESARPSHTSQYLCASSHGTGGLQETQYFGPGTRLLVL.

The V gene is TRBV3-1, the J gene TRBJ2-5, with D tentatively TRBD2 (5 bases). V dropped 1 base and J dropped 0 bases, with 15 bases sitting between them. The germline V gene encodes CDR1 LGHDT and CDR2 YNNKEL (reference sequence). The CDR3 spans 17 residues. The CDR3 reads CASSQVRAPAYQETQYF. CDR3 in DNA: TGTGCCAGCAGCCAAGTGAGGGCCCCTGCTTACCAAGAGACCCAGTACTTC.

V and J are TRBV2 and TRBJ1-4; 7 bases are shared with TRBD1. Germline CDR1 is SNHLY and CDR2 is FYNNEI. The CDR3 has 14 amino acids. Losses at the gene ends were 3 bases for V and 9 bases for J; bases not matched to a gene: 7. The CDR3 coding sequence is TGTGCCAGCAGTGATAGACAGGGTGATAAAAAACTGTTTTTT. Its protein product is CASSDRQGDKKLFF.

As concerns this clonotype: One end of the junction is discordant with germline, which a read error may explain. The V gene is TRBV10-3, the J gene TRBJ2-2; D may be TRBD2 (5 bases). Germline CDR1 and CDR2: ENHRY and SYGVKD. There are 13 residues in the CDR3. The DNA of the CDR3 is TGTGCCATCACCAAAGCGCGGGCCGGCGAGCTGTTTTTT. Translating gives CAITKARAGELFF.

V is TRBV20-1 and J is TRBJ2-7; D is possibly TRBD1 (5 bases). Germline V gives CDR1 DFQATT, CDR2 SNEGSKA (reference sequence). Trimming took 4 bases from V and 5 from J, leaving 15 bases between them. The CDR3 loop spans 13 amino acids. This chain's CDR3 is CSATDRANNEQYF. For the CDR3, the DNA is TGCAGTGCTACTGACAGAGCGAATAACGAGCAGTACTTC.

In nucleotides, the CDR3 is TGTGCCAGCAGCTTAGATGCGACGCCTCCCTACGAGCAGTACTTC. This codes for CASSLDATPPYEQYF. The chain employs TRBV5-4 and TRBJ2-7; no reliable D call. Germline assignment: CDR1 SGHNT and CDR2 YYREEE (reference sequence). Trimming removed 2 bases from V and 2 bases from J, with 14 bases in between. The CDR3 is 15 amino acids.

V and J are TRBV7-9 and TRBJ1-3; D is unresolved. This CDR3 comprises 15 residues. Germline values: CDR1 SEHNR, CDR2 FQNEAQ (reference sequence). The V gene lost 5 bases and the J gene lost 1 base, with 12 bases spanning the gap. CDR3 bases: TGTGCCAGCAGCAGGTCTCCGGGATCTGGAAACACCATATATTTT. This translates into CASSRSPGSGNTIYF.

A remark on this clonotype: The germline gene is not matched at one end of the junction; a read error may be the cause. This chain connects TRBV2 to TRBJ2-7; possibly TRBD2 for D (6 bases). CDR3 length: 13 residues. The germline CDR1 and CDR2 sequences are SNHLY and FYNNEI. In DNA form, the CDR3 reads TGTGCCAGCAGCTTAGCGGAAGTCTACGAGCAGTGCTTC. Translated: CASSLAEVYEQCF.

This clonotype appeared many times. The gene calls are TRBV5-1 and TRBJ1-1; D possibly corresponds to TRBD1 (5 bases). Trimming removed 2 bases from V and 3 bases from J, with 11 bases in between. Germline V gene lookup returns CDR1 SGHRS and CDR2 YFSETQ. The CDR3 length is 14 residues. CDR3 bases: TGCGCCAGCAGCTTTGGAGGGGAGGACACTGAAGCTTTCTTT. It codes for CASSFGGEDTEAFF. Looking up the rest from reference TRBV5-1 and TRBJ1-1 gives the full variable domain: KAGVTQTPRYLIKTRGQQVTLSCSPISGHRSVSWYQQTPGQGLQFLFEYFSETQRNKGNFPGRFSGRQFSNSRSEMNVSTLELGDSALYLCASSFGGEDTEAFFGQGTRLTVV.

The rearrangement joins TRBV15 to TRBJ1-5, with 7 positions matching TRBD1. The germline V gene encodes CDR1 LNHNV and CDR2 YYDKDF (reference sequence). With V trimmed by 3 bases and J by 8 bases, 4 bases remained unmatched. CDR3 length equals 13 residues. CDR3 DNA: TGTGCCACCAGCAGTCCTACAGGGGAGCCCCAGCATTTT. It specifies CATSSPTGEPQHF.

In its sample, this clonotype was seen once. The chain is built from TRBV10-3 and TRBJ2-5, with D maybe TRBD2 (6 bases). Per germline, CDR1 ENHRY and CDR2 SYGVKD. Trimming left V 4 bases short and J 9 bases short, with 15 bases between. The CDR3 totals 13 residues. CDR3 protein: CAISVGEDQPQYF. For the CDR3, the DNA is TGTGCCATCAGTGTCGGGGAGGATCAGCCCCAGTACTTC.

V usage is TRBV5-6 and J usage is TRBJ1-5; TRBD1 aligns across 7 bases. This CDR3 region has 17 residues. The V gene end was trimmed by 0 bases and the J gene end by 2 bases; junction bases not matched to a gene: 8. Germline lookup yields CDR1 SGHDT and CDR2 YYEEEE. The DNA of the CDR3 is TGTGCCAGCAGCTTGGGACAGGGCAGCAGAGGCAATCAGCCCCAGCATTTT. It codes for CASSLGQGSRGNQPQHF. Drawing the rest from reference TRBV5-6 and TRBJ1-5, the complete variable domain is DAGVTQSPTHLIKTRGQQVTLRCSPKSGHDTVSWYQQALGQGPQFIFQYYEEEERQRGNFPDRFSGHQFPNYSSELNVNALLLGDSALYLCASSLGQGSRGNQPQHFGDGTRLSIL.

This clonotype was recorded at least ten times. The V and J genes are TRBV19 and TRBJ2-7; D is uncertain. V was pared by 10 bases and J by 3 bases, with 10 bases between. This CDR3 spans 11 amino acids. CDR1 and CDR2 from the germline V gene are LNHDA and SQIVND (reference sequence). The DNA for the CDR3 is TGTGCCACCTCGCTCCACTACGAGCAGTACTTC. This sequence encodes CATSLHYEQYF. Drawing the rest from reference TRBV19 and TRBJ2-7, the complete variable domain is DGGITQSPKYLFRKEGQNVTLSCEQNLNHDAMYWYRQDPGQGLRLIYYSQIVNDFQKGDIAEGYSVSREKKESFPLTVTSAQKNPTAFYLCATSLHYEQYFGPGTRLTVT.

The CDR3 nucleotides read TGTGCCAGCAGTGCTAGAGGGGCCGGGGCCCAAGAGACCCAGTACTTC. The encoded protein is CASSARGAGAQETQYF. This sequence joins TRBV9 and TRBJ2-5; D is tentatively TRBD1 or TRBD2 (5 bases each). The CDR3 is 16 amino acids. V gave up 5 bases and J gave up 1 base, with 18 bases separating them. Germline V gives CDR1 SGDLS, CDR2 YYNGEE.

This sequence joins TRBV5-1 and TRBJ2-5, with D tentatively TRBD1 or TRBD2 (5 bases each). Germline assignment: CDR1 SGHRS and CDR2 YFSETQ. With 5 bases removed from V and 1 base from J, the gap between germline ends came to 9 bases. The CDR3 covers 13 residues. The CDR3 spells CASRPGTQETQYF. The CDR3 region has the DNA TGCGCCAGCAGACCGGGGACCCAAGAGACCCAGTACTTC. Looking up the rest from reference TRBV5-1 and TRBJ2-5 gives the full variable domain: KAGVTQTPRYLIKTRGQQVTLSCSPISGHRSVSWYQQTPGQGLQFLFEYFSETQRNKGNFPGRFSGRQFSNSRSEMNVSTLELGDSALYLCASRPGTQETQYFGPGTRLLVL.

Concerning this clonotype: The junction shows a germline mismatch at one end, possibly a read error. This chain uses TRBV6-5 with TRBJ2-7, with TRBD1 identical over 8 bases. The CDR3 is 15 amino acids. Germline V gene data show CDR1 as MNHEY and CDR2 as SVGAGI. CDR3 residues: CASSYSRQGIHEQCF. CDR3 coding DNA: TGTGCCAGCAGTTACTCGAGACAGGGGATCCACGAGCAGTGCTTC.

V gene TRBV7-6 combines with J gene TRBJ2-7; 7 nucleotides align to TRBD1. From germline, CDR1 is SGHVS and CDR2 FNYEAQ. The V and J ends lost 8 bases and 5 bases, in that order; junction bases with no gene match: 6. This CDR3 contains 12 residues. CDR3 in amino acids: CASRQGVHEQYF. The DNA for the CDR3 is TGTGCCAGCCGCCAGGGGGTCCACGAGCAGTACTTC.

This clonotype showed up just a few times. The chain joins TRBV2 to TRBJ2-7; D is undetermined. The CDR3 runs to 11 residues. Germline CDR1 is SNHLY and CDR2 is FYNNEI. The V and J ends lost 9 bases and 7 bases respectively, with 13 bases between them. The CDR3 DNA is TGTGCCAGTCGATATGGCTGGGAGCAGTACTTC. Translating it yields CASRYGWEQYF.

The chain has TRBV6-5 and TRBJ2-7, with D perhaps assigned TRBD1 or TRBD2 (6 bases each). This CDR3 is built from 13 residues. Germline assignment: CDR1 MNHEY and CDR2 SVGAGI. Trimming left V 4 bases short and J 6 bases short, with 13 bases between. The CDR3 coding sequence is TGTGCCAGCAGTTCGTTGGGGGGCCTCGAGCAGTACTTC. Translated, it gives CASSSLGGLEQYF.

The V call is TRBV12-3 or TRBV12-4, the J call TRBJ1-3, with a weak D call TRBD1 (6 bases). The CDR3 contains 13 residues. V was clipped by 9 bases and J by 4 bases, with 13 bases between them. CDR3 nucleotides: TGTGCCAGTAACAGGGAGGCAGGAAACACCATATATTTT. Its translation is CASNREAGNTIYF.

This clonotype was seen repeatedly, ten times or more. The chain links TRBV19 to TRBJ1-5, with 10 bases identical to TRBD1. The CDR3 spans 15 residues. The V gene's germline CDR1 is LNHDA and CDR2 SQIVND (reference sequence). Unmatched junction bases numbered 0, after V lost 3 bases and J lost 1 base. The CDR3 bases are TGTGCCAGTAGTATGGGACAGGGGAGCAATCAGCCCCAGCATTTT. Translated, it gives CASSMGQGSNQPQHF.